This TCR beta chain was identified in a study of cytomegalovirus exposure and HLA in healthy donors. Study-level findings and limits: The study designated 150 or so TCR beta chains cytomegalovirus-associated.

Comment on this clone: Its target is not known.

This CDR3 has 15 amino acids. V was shortened by 5 bases and J by 3 bases, with 14 bases between the two germline ends. CDR1 and CDR2 (germline): SEHNR, FQNEAQ (reference sequence). Vbeta (60) and Jbeta (13) primers were used in the PCR. As handled by the study authors: Among the unique TCR beta chains that a later analysis counted, about 81 million in all, roughly 9.9 million were shared. Using immunoSEQ multiplex PCR, the repertoire was profiled, and TCRdb retains in-frame clones only, with some absent. For V, J and clone size, that table is used; D and trimming come from the DNA. This table holds around 140,000 clones, 82% found once.

Material: PBMCs. The receptor comes from a man in his late teens or twenties in good health and CMV-seropositive. The J gene is TRBJ1-5, the V gene TRBV7-9, with D possibly being TRBD1 (5 bases). The CDR3 coding sequence is TGTGCCAGCAGCCCATACGGGGACTACAATCAGCCCCAGCATTTT. It specifies CASSPYGDYNQPQHF. The whole variable domain, filled in from reference TRBV7-9 and TRBJ1-5, reads DTGVSQNPRHKITKRGQNVTFRCDPISEHNRLYWYRQTLGQGPEFLTYFQNEAQLEKSRLLSDRFSAERPKGSFSTLEIQRTEQGDSAMYLCASSPYGDYNQPQHFGDGTRLSIL.